A few counts support the clone carrying this TCR beta chain. What it binds is not known. These data come from a study of T cell responses to AZD1222 COVID-19 vaccine. General study points: Nearly half of spike-specific TCRs reportedly target variant regions that are unmutated in the B.1.351 and B.1.1.7 variants. CD4 TCRs covered the whole spike, strongest at regions 160-218 and 743-854.

Method: immunoSEQ multiplex PCR; TCRdb's copy keeps in-frame clones and lacks some. This repertoire shows 55,000 to 75,000 clones, 70% to 80% found once; its top ten account for 20% to 30%. The sequence was collected from an adult in good health. Sequencing used peripheral blood, obtained on day 0 of MenACWY control vaccination.

This CDR3 reads CASSWTSGATDTQYF. The CDR3 DNA sequence: TGCGCCAGCAGCTGGACTAGCGGGGCCACAGATACGCAGTATTTT. V usage is TRBV5-1 and J usage is TRBJ2-3, with TRBD2 matching over 12 bases. In germline, CDR1 is SGHRS, CDR2 YFSETQ. Trimming cost V 3 bases and J 2 bases; bases outside gene matches: 1. There are 15 residues in the CDR3.